The next 8 T cell receptor beta chains were all read from a single sample in a study of T-cell reconstitution after alpha-beta-depleted transplantation in children. Preparation of the TCRbeta library was carried out with unique molecular identifiers. TCRdb passed the PCR reads through MiXCR, listing each CDR3 protein once. The table shows 90,000 to 100,000 distinct CDR3 sequences, with around a quarter occurring only once. The sequences come from PBMCs, collected before TCRalphabeta/CD19-depleted stem cell transplant. These receptors all come from a boy aged 2 to 10 with acute lymphoblastic leukemia, due to receive a stem cell transplant.

This clonotype was recorded at least ten times. This rearrangement joins TRBV20-1 to TRBJ2-5, with 7 bases identical to TRBD2. The CDR3 runs to 16 residues. Germline CDR1 reads DFQATT; CDR2 reads SNEGSKA (reference sequence). Germline trimming cut 6 bases from V and 7 bases from J; bases unmatched to any gene: 20. The CDR3 sequence: CSAPPSSGGAAGTQYF. DNA of the CDR3: TGCAGTGCCCCACCCTCTAGCGGAGGGGCCGCGGGGACCCAGTACTTC.

This clonotype has at least ten counts. The chain is built from TRBV24-1 and TRBJ1-1, with D possibly being TRBD1 (5 bases). Trimming took 0 bases from V and 1 from J, leaving 5 bases between them. CDR1 is KGHDR, CDR2 SFDVKD, per germline. The length of the CDR3 is 14 residues. In DNA form, the CDR3 reads TGTGCCACCAGTGATTTGGGACAGAACACTGAAGCTTTCTTT. Encoded protein: CATSDLGQNTEAFF.

The rearrangement joins TRBV11-3 to TRBJ2-3, with 7 bases identical to TRBD2. The CDR3 contains 14 residues. V trimming: 3 bases; J trimming: 4 bases; junction bases outside the gene matches: 4. The germline gives CDR1 SGHNT, CDR2 YENEEA. The CDR3 DNA is TGTGCCAGCAGCTTCCGTAGCGGGTCAGATACGCAGTATTTT. Protein: CASSFRSGSDTQYF.

The chain carries TRBV20-1 and TRBJ1-3, with D perhaps TRBD1 (5 bases). V gave up 5 bases and J gave up 8 bases, with 19 bases separating them. This CDR3 is 14 amino acids long. CDR1 DFQATT and CDR2 SNEGSKA come from the germline V gene (reference sequence). The CDR3 here is CSAERDHTLHTIYF. As DNA, the CDR3 is TGCAGTGCTGAACGGGACCACACCCTCCACACCATATATTTT.

With regard to this clonotype: This sequence may be a read error, since a much larger clone differs from it by one base. The chain has TRBV15 and TRBJ1-6; D perhaps matches TRBD1 (5 bases). The CDR3 spans 16 residues. In germline, CDR1 is LNHNV, CDR2 YYDKDF (reference sequence). With 1 base removed from V and 9 bases from J, the gap between germline ends came to 16 bases. The CDR3 nucleotides read TGTGCCACCAGCAGAGGAAGAGGGGTGGAAGGTTCACCCCTCCACTTT. Its protein product is CATSRGRGVEGSPLHF. The full variable domain, in which reference TRBV15 and TRBJ1-6 provide the parts outside the CDR3, is DAMVIQNPRYQVTQFGKPVTLSCSQTLNHNVMYWYQQKSSQAPKLLFHYYDKDFNNEADTPDNFQSRRPNTSFCFLDIRSPGLGDTAMYLCATSRGRGVEGSPLHFGNGTRLTVT.

In its sample, this clonotype was seen a few times. The rearrangement uses TRBV5-1 and TRBJ1-5; D unclear. CDR1 SGHRS and CDR2 YFSETQ come from the germline V gene. This CDR3 is 16 amino acids long. Between the trimmed V and J ends, which lost 5 bases and 1 base, there was a span of 16 bases. DNA for the CDR3: TGCGCCAGCAGTGATGGGTCCACCGGGAGCAATCAGCCCCAGCATTTT. It is translated as CASSDGSTGSNQPQHF. Based on the CDR3 plus reference TRBV5-1 and TRBJ1-5, the full variable domain is KAGVTQTPRYLIKTRGQQVTLSCSPISGHRSVSWYQQTPGQGLQFLFEYFSETQRNKGNFPGRFSGRQFSNSRSEMNVSTLELGDSALYLCASSDGSTGSNQPQHFGDGTRLSIL.

This clonotype was seen more than once but under ten times. J is TRBJ1-2 and V is TRBV7-2; weak D call: TRBD1 (5 bases). The CDR3 runs to 16 residues. The V and J ends lost 5 bases and 7 bases respectively, with 23 bases between them. CDR1 is SGHTA, CDR2 FQGNSA, per germline. CDR3 amino acids: CASSLSGTGEMGGYTF. DNA of the CDR3: TGTGCCAGCAGCCTCTCCGGGACCGGCGAGATGGGTGGCTACACCTTC.

The rearrangement uses TRBV20-1 and TRBJ2-7; no clear D gene. In germline, CDR1 is DFQATT, CDR2 SNEGSKA (reference sequence). Trimming left V 3 bases short and J 7 bases short, with 10 bases between. The CDR3 runs 11 residues. CDR3: CSARVILEQYF. The CDR3 coding sequence is TGCAGTGCTAGGGTTATACTTGAGCAGTACTTC.